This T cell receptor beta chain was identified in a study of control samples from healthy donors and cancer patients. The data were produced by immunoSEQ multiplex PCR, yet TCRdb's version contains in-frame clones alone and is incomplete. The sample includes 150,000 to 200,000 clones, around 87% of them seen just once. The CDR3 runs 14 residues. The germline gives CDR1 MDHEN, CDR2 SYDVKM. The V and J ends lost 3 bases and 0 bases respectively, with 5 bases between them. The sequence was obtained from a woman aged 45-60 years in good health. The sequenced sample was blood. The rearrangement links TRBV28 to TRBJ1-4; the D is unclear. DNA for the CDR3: TGTGCCAGCAGTTTGGCAGCAACTAATGAAAAACTGTTTTTT. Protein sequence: CASSLAATNEKLFF.